A selection of T cell receptor beta chains follows, all from one sample in a study of Ad26.COV2.S vaccination and SARS-CoV-2 variants. Only in-frame clones appear in the TCRdb table, and some are missing; sequencing was by immunoSEQ multiplex PCR. The table lists approximately 480,000 clones, around 85% of them singletons. The sample consisted of peripheral blood, taken in a trial of Ad26.COV2.S vaccine versus placebo. Receptor source: a person between 18 and 60 years old who received the Ad26.COV2.S COVID-19 vaccine or a placebo. Each CDR3 is given with its conserved first and last residue. D genes are given only for firm matches. Where a row states a size, it is once, few, many or the class of an expanded clone; other rows omit it.

J gene,D gene,V gene,clone size,CDR3 DNA,CDR3 protein
TRBJ2-2,NA,TRBV6-5,NA,TGTGCCAGCAGTTACTTCAGGGCGAACACCGGGGAGCTGTTTTTT,CASSYFRANTGELFF
TRBJ2-1,TRBD1,TRBV7-2,NA,TGTGCCAGCAGCTTCAGGGGGAACAATGAGCAGTTCTTC,CASSFRGNNEQFF
TRBJ1-1,NA,TRBV7-9,NA,TGTGCCAGCAACCCCCAGGGTCGGAACACTGAAGCTTTCTTT,CASNPQGRNTEAFF
TRBJ2-1,TRBD2,TRBV19,NA,TGTGCCAGTAGTACCTACTGGACTAGCGGGAGCAATGAGCAGTTCTTC,CASSTYWTSGSNEQFF
TRBJ2-2,NA,TRBV6-2/TRBV6-3,NA,TGTGCCAGCAGTCAAACAGCTAACACCGGGGAGCTGTTTTTT,CASSQTANTGELFF
TRBJ2-7,NA,TRBV24-1,NA,TGTGCCATAGGGGACTCCTACGAGCAGTACTTC,CAIGDSYEQYF
TRBJ2-7,TRBD2,TRBV4-1,NA,TGCGCCAGCAGCCTGGGACTAGCCGCCTCCTACGAGCAGTACTTC,CASSLGLAASYEQYF
TRBJ1-2,TRBD1,TRBV9,NA,TGTGCCAGCAGCACCACAGGGGTGGGAGGCTACACCTTC,CASSTTGVGGYTF
TRBJ1-4,TRBD1,TRBV28,NA,TGTGCCAGCAGTTTGCCAAAGACAGGGAGGATTGAAAAACTGTTTTTT,CASSLPKTGRIEKLFF
TRBJ1-1,TRBD1,TRBV23-1,NA,TGCGCCAGCAGTCTACAGGGGGCGATTGCTGAAGCTTTCTTT,CASSLQGAIAEAFF
TRBJ2-5,TRBD2,TRBV11-2,NA,TGTGCCAGCAGCTTAGTTTTGCCGGGAGGGACCCAGTACTTC,CASSLVLPGGTQYF
TRBJ1-3,NA,TRBV19,NA,TGTGCCAGTAGTATTGAGTCTGGAAACACCATATATTTT,CASSIESGNTIYF
TRBJ2-7,TRBD2,TRBV5-3,NA,TGTGCCAGAAGCTTGGGGCTAGCGGAGGCCTACGAGCAGTACTTC,CARSLGLAEAYEQYF
TRBJ2-7,NA,TRBV7-9,NA,TGTGCCAGCAGCTTGGGCAGGCGATCCTCCTACGAGCAGTACTTC,CASSLGRRSSYEQYF
TRBJ1-1,TRBD1,TRBV9,NA,TGTGCCAGCAGCGTGGCCATACTCGGACAGGGGAGCACTGAAGCTTTCTTT,CASSVAILGQGSTEAFF
TRBJ1-6,NA,TRBV12-3/TRBV12-4,NA,TGTGCCAGCAGTTTTATCAGGGATTCACCCCTCCACTTT,CASSFIRDSPLHF
TRBJ2-7,TRBD2,TRBV7-9,NA,TGTGCCAGCAATGCCCGACTAGCGGGAGGGAGCTCCTACGAGCAGTACTTC,CASNARLAGGSSYEQYF
TRBJ1-5,NA,TRBV16,NA,TGTGCCAGCAGCCAATCGGGCCTCGGCTGGGGGAGGAAGGGAAACAATCAGCCCCAGCATTTT,CASSQSGLGWGRKGNNQPQHF
TRBJ2-7,NA,TRBV18,few,TGTGCCAGCTCACAACTCTCCTACGAGCAGTACTTC,CASSQLSYEQYF
TRBJ1-1,NA,TRBV5-6,NA,TGTGCCAGCAGCTTGGGACTGATGAACACTGAAGCTTTCTTT,CASSLGLMNTEAFF
TRBJ1-2,NA,TRBV2,NA,TGTGCCAGCAGCGGCCCATTACAGGATAATGGCTACACCTTC,CASSGPLQDNGYTF
TRBJ2-7,TRBD1,TRBV10-3,NA,TGTGCCACCTTGACCGGGACAGCGGACTCCTACGAGCAGTACTTC,CATLTGTADSYEQYF
TRBJ2-3,TRBD2,TRBV28,NA,TGTGCCAGCAGAAGGGCGGGGGAGGATACGCAGTATTTT,CASRRAGEDTQYF
TRBJ2-1,NA,TRBV2,NA,TGTGCCAGCAGATACTCGGGGATCAATGAGCAGTTCTTC,CASRYSGINEQFF